Listed here are 17 T cell receptor beta chains from one sample, sequenced in a study of response to subunit inactivated influenza vaccine. TCRdb ran MiXCR on the RT-PCR reads and lists one entry per CDR3 protein. Here the sample spans about 620,000 distinct CDR3 sequences, over 9% being singletons. Separately, the same data were catalogued under a study of T cells expressing NK-cell markers. Per that paper: Template switching by 5'RACE with UMIs generated the TCR beta cDNA.

The sample was PBMCs from blood, taken on the day of vaccination. The receptors come from a man aged 45-65 years who received an inactivated influenza vaccine.

This clonotype was seen a few times. The chain has TRBV20-1 and TRBJ2-4; possibly TRBD1 or TRBD2 for D (6 bases each). Germline CDR1 reads DFQATT; CDR2 reads SNEGSKA (reference sequence). Trimming removed 0 bases at V and 5 bases at J, with 17 bases between. This CDR3 is 16 amino acids long. The CDR3 DNA reads as TGCAGTGCTAGAGATCCCGGGGGCCCTACCCAAAACATTCAGTACTTC. Its protein product is CSARDPGGPTQNIQYF.

This clonotype was seen ten or more times. The chain uses TRBV20-1 and TRBJ2-3; no clear D. The germline V gene encodes CDR1 DFQATT and CDR2 SNEGSKA (reference sequence). The germline V and J ends were trimmed by 7 bases and 4 bases, with 12 bases remaining between them. This CDR3 has 12 residues. The CDR3 region is CSGLGSSDTQYF. The DNA of the CDR3 is TGCAGTGGTCTAGGAAGCTCAGATACGCAGTATTTT.

This clonotype was found a few times. The V call is TRBV27, the J call TRBJ1-2; 9 positions agree with TRBD1. There are 13 residues in the CDR3. Germline-derived CDR1 and CDR2 are MNHEY and SMNVEV (reference sequence). Trimming at V came to 5 bases and at J to 4 bases, leaving 2 bases not matched to a gene. CDR3 DNA: TGTGCCAGCAGTGGACAGGGGTTCTATGGCTACACCTTC. It is translated as CASSGQGFYGYTF.

The rearrangement uses TRBV28 and TRBJ2-1; no clear D gene. Germline V gene data show CDR1 as MDHEN and CDR2 as SYDVKM. The V gene lost 6 bases and the J gene lost 2 bases, with 14 bases spanning the gap. The CDR3 is 15 residues long. CDR3 sequence reads: CASSLGFRTYNEQFF. DNA of the CDR3: TGTGCCAGCAGCCTAGGGTTTCGGACCTACAATGAGCAGTTCTTC.

This rearrangement joins TRBV27 to TRBJ2-7; weak D call: TRBD1 (6 bases). This CDR3 has 16 residues. V lost 3 bases, J lost 1 base, and 16 bases lay in between. The germline V gene has CDR1 MNHEY and CDR2 SMNVEV (reference sequence). The CDR3 nucleotides read TGTGCCAGCAGTTTCACAGGGCACCCTTTATCCTACGAGCAGTACTTC. This translates into CASSFTGHPLSYEQYF.

V is TRBV5-6 and J is TRBJ2-3; no definite D call. This CDR3 is built from 12 residues. V gave up 2 bases and J gave up 6 bases, with 7 bases separating them. CDR1 and CDR2 from the germline V gene are SGHDT and YYEEEE. The CDR3 is CASSLIWDTQYF. CDR3 sequence (DNA): TGTGCCAGCAGCTTAATCTGGGATACGCAGTATTTT.

The chain has TRBV7-6 and TRBJ2-4, with D tentatively TRBD1 (6 bases). The CDR3 runs to 13 residues. Germline-derived CDR1 and CDR2 are SGHVS and FNYEAQ. Trimming pared 5 bases from V and 4 bases from J, leaving 9 bases between. This chain's CDR3 is CASSNGQKNIQYF. Written as DNA, the CDR3 is TGTGCCAGCAGCAACGGACAGAAAAACATTCAGTACTTC.

This clonotype was detected only a few times. The chain has TRBV9 and TRBJ2-2; 9 bases are shared with TRBD2. The CDR3 consists of 15 residues. J gave up 1 base and V 3 bases, and 1 base lay outside the gene matches. The V gene's germline CDR1 is SGDLS and CDR2 YYNGEE. The CDR3, as DNA: TGTGCCAGCAGCGCGACTAGCGGGAACACCGGGGAGCTGTTTTTT. It codes for CASSATSGNTGELFF.

This clonotype was detected only a few times. The chain recombines TRBV30 with TRBJ2-7; D is perhaps TRBD1 (5 bases). The CDR3 is made up of 12 amino acids. From germline, CDR1 is GTSNPN and CDR2 SVGIG (reference sequence). Between the trimmed V and J ends, which lost 2 bases and 3 bases, there was a span of 8 bases. The CDR3 region has the DNA TGTGCCTGGAGTCCAGGGAACTACGAGCAGTACTTC. As protein: CAWSPGNYEQYF.

As to this clonotype: An end of the junction differs from the germline gene, which may be a read error. The chain has TRBV7-7 and TRBJ2-5; a possible D gene is TRBD2 (8 bases). Germline lookup yields CDR1 SSHAT and CDR2 FNYEAQ (reference sequence). The CDR3 extends over 15 amino acids. The DNA of the CDR3 is TGTGCTAGCACCGCTGGGACAGCGGGAGATGAGACCCAGTACTTC. This sequence encodes CASTAGTAGDETQYF.

The V gene is TRBV20-1, the J gene TRBJ2-3, with 12 positions matching TRBD2. The V and J ends lost 7 bases and 2 bases, in that order; junction bases with no gene match: 13. The germline gives CDR1 DFQATT, CDR2 SNEGSKA (reference sequence). This CDR3 is built from 17 residues. The CDR3 DNA follows: TGCAGTGTCAGAAAACCTCGGACTAGCGGGAACACAGATACGCAGTATTTT. This translates into CSVRKPRTSGNTDTQYF.

This clonotype occurred once. The chain couples TRBV18 to TRBJ2-7, with 8 bases lining up with TRBD1. The ends lost 6 bases at V and 3 bases at J; junction bases unmatched: 16. The CDR3 is made up of 17 amino acids. Germline-derived CDR1 and CDR2 are KGHSH and LQKENI. DNA for the CDR3: TGTGCCAGCTCGATTGGGACAGGCCTTCGGGGGTTCTACGAGCAGTACTTC. It codes for CASSIGTGLRGFYEQYF.

This clonotype came up a few times. This sequence joins TRBV6-1 and TRBJ2-1; D gene uncertain. This CDR3 has 14 amino acids. Germline loops: CDR1 MNHNS, CDR2 SASEGT. The V gene lost 4 bases and the J gene lost 7 bases, with 14 bases spanning the gap. The CDR3 DNA is TGTGCCAGCAGTGGTGCGTCAGTGGGGAATGAGCAGTTCTTC. Translation gives CASSGASVGNEQFF.

The chain joins TRBV3-1 to TRBJ2-2; 7 nucleotides line up with TRBD2. Unmatched junction bases numbered 15, after V lost 5 bases and J lost 9 bases. Germline V CDR1 and CDR2: LGHDT, YNNKEL (reference sequence). The CDR3 length is 16 residues. The CDR3 coding sequence is TGTGCCAGCAGCACCTTAGGACTAGACCCAAACCGGGAGCTGTTTTTT. Its protein is CASSTLGLDPNRELFF.

Here the CDR3 reads CSVVTVASYEQYF. CDR3 nucleotide sequence: TGCAGCGTGGTGACAGTAGCCTCCTACGAGCAGTACTTC. This chain uses TRBV29-1 with TRBJ2-7, with D possibly being TRBD1 (5 bases). The CDR3 loop spans 13 amino acids. The V end lost 6 bases, the J end lost 0 bases, and 12 bases lay between the germline ends. Germline V CDR1 and CDR2: SQVTM, ANQGSEA.

The gene calls are TRBV7-3 and TRBJ2-1; D remains unclear. The CDR3 has 15 residues. Germline lookup yields CDR1 SGHTA and CDR2 FQGTGA. Trimming cost V 1 base and J 5 bases, with 12 bases left between them. The CDR3 is CASSLISRLNNEQFF. CDR3 sequence (DNA): TGTGCCAGCAGCTTAATATCTAGGCTTAACAATGAGCAGTTCTTC.

CDR3 loop: CASSRPLADTQYF. In DNA, the CDR3 is TGTGCCAGCAGCCGACCCCTGGCAGATACGCAGTATTTT. This chain connects TRBV7-2 to TRBJ2-3; no definite D call. Germline CDR1 and CDR2: SGHTA and FQGNSA. The V end was cut by 5 bases, the J end by 4 bases, with 10 bases between. The CDR3 extends over 13 amino acids.